This T cell receptor beta chain is drawn from a study of chemoradiotherapy in HPV16-positive cancers. Overall study findings and caveats: Candidate HPV-specific clones and E7-related TCR motifs grew in tumor during treatment.

The germline V gene has CDR1 LNHDA and CDR2 SQIVND (reference sequence). The CDR3 loop spans 14 amino acids. The V gene lost 8 bases and the J gene lost 0 bases, with 10 bases spanning the gap. The protocol was immunoSEQ multiplex PCR, while the TCRdb copy is restricted to in-frame clones and leaves out a portion. The table has more than 7,500 clones, roughly 75% seen once; the top ten hold around 8.5%. Details on this clone: The antigen is unknown.

The rearrangement links TRBV19 to TRBJ2-2; a possible D gene is TRBD1 (6 bases). This specimen was acquired from a patient who underwent chemoradiotherapy. The TCR sequence derives from a human donor with HPV-associated anogenital cancer. CDR3 in amino acids: CASGAGANTGELFF. CDR3 nucleotide sequence: TGTGCCAGTGGGGCAGGGGCGAACACCGGGGAGCTGTTTTTT.